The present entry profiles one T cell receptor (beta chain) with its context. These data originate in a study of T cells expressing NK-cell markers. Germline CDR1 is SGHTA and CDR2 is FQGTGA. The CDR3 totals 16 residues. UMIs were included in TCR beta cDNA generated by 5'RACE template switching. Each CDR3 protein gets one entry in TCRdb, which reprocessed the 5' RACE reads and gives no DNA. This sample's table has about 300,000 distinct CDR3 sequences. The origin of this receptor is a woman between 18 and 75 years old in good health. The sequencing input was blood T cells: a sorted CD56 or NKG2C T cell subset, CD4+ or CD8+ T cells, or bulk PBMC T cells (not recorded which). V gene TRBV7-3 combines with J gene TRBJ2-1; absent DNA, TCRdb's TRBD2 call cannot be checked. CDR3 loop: CASSSGWGGKDNEQFF. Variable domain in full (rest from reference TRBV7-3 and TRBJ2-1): GAGVSQTPSNKVTEKGKYVELRCDPISGHTALYWYRQSLGQGPEFLIYFQGTGAADDSGLPNDRFFAVRPEGSVSTLKIQRTERGDSAVYLCASSSGWGGKDNEQFFGPGTRLTVL.